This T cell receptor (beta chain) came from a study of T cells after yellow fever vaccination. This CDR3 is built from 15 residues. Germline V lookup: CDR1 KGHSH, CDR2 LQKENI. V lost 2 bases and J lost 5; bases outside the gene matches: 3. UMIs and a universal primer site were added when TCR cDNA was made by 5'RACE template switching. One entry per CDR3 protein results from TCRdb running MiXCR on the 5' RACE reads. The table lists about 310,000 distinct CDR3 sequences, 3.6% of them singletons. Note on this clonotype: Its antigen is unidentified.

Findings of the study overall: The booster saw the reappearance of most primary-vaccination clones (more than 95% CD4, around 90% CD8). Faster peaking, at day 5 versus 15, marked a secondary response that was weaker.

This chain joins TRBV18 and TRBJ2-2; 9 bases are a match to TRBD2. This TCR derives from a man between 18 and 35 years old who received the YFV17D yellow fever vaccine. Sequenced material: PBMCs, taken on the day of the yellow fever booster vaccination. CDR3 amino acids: CASSPSSGDTGELFF. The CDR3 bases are TGTGCCAGCTCACCATCTAGCGGGGATACCGGGGAGCTGTTTTTT.